Listed below are T cell receptor beta chains from one sample, sequenced in a study of blood T cells in healthy people across ages. In TCRdb, the 5' RACE reads were re-called with MiXCR into one record per CDR3 protein. The sample has about 970,000 distinct CDR3 sequences, just over 50% seen once. The sample comprised blood. These receptors originate from a woman aged 55-70 years in good health. The CDR3 runs from the conserved cysteine through the conserved F or W.

CDR3 protein	V gene	J gene
CASSFVDRGPTQYF	TRBV12-3/TRBV12-4	TRBJ2-5
CASSSRVYEQFF	TRBV6-5	TRBJ2-1
CASSPGFRGDSYEQYF	TRBV11-2	TRBJ2-7
CATSASRLISSYNEQFF	TRBV24-1	TRBJ2-1
CASRDPQGFEQYF	TRBV27	.
CASRGQGWETQYF	TRBV7-2	TRBJ2-5
CASSSHRGRQETQYF	TRBV28	TRBJ2-5
CSAPDPGRGATDTQYF	TRBV20-1	TRBJ2-3
CASSLGGGRAGETQYF	TRBV7-6	TRBJ2-5
CSARSRVLFTYGYTF	TRBV20-1	TRBJ1-2
CASSTGQPGNIQYF	TRBV7-9	TRBJ2-4
CASQMTGEQYF	TRBV7-9	TRBJ2-7
CASRDGGVGELFF	TRBV6-2/TRBV6-3	TRBJ2-2
CSPGTGANQPQHF	TRBV29-1	TRBJ1-5
CSARESALETQYF	TRBV20-1	TRBJ2-5
CASSPAGVNYGYTF	TRBV18	TRBJ1-2
CANSHGLNRDPVNTEAFF	TRBV3-1	TRBJ1-1
CSALNPTSGSYEQYF	TRBV20-1	.
CASSFFGRGSYEQYF	TRBV27	TRBJ2-7
CASSGLAVLGQETQYF	TRBV2	TRBJ2-5
CAIGLGSTSGASYEQYF	TRBV10-3	TRBJ2-7
CASSHRREGFGTDTQYF	TRBV7-3	TRBJ2-3
CASSLQGTGLYEQYF	TRBV7-9	TRBJ2-7
CASSLGGLGEGTEAFF	TRBV7-9	TRBJ1-1
CAIRGAGDAYEQYF	TRBV10-3	TRBJ2-7
CASSTTGHEQYF	TRBV12-3/TRBV12-4	TRBJ2-7
CASSLPGSAYEQYF	TRBV28	TRBJ2-7
CSVVGDRAYEQYF	TRBV29-1	TRBJ2-7
CASSGKGRDRYTF	TRBV2	TRBJ1-2